The rows below give T cell receptor beta chains drawn from one sample of a study of blood T cells in healthy people across ages. Each CDR3 protein gets one entry after TCRdb re-called the 5' RACE reads with MiXCR. Altogether hundreds of thousands of distinct CDR3 sequences are present, roughly 21% being singletons, with the ten largest covering about 3.6%. Material for sequencing was blood. These receptors were obtained from an older man in good health. The conserved cysteine and the conserved F or W are not part of the CDR3 here. Clone size is given for some rows only: seen once, a few or many times, or a class if the clone is expanded.

V gene | clone size | CDR3 length | CDR3 protein
TRBV7-9 | few | 16 | ASSLVGQGGSGANVLT
TRBV5-1 | few | 15 | ASSLGPAGSGSEKLF
TRBV5-6 | - | 13 | ASTPAEGTRQPQH
TRBV7-2 | few | 14 | ASSLVSSGYYNEQF
TRBV7-9 | - | 13 | ASSPTYVPYNEQF
TRBV9 | few | 13 | ASSVAPGPDQPQH
TRBV6-2/TRBV6-3 | - | 12 | ASRNTGQGNGYT
TRBV20-1 | few | 12 | SARNPGREDGYT
TRBV5-1 | few | 11 | ASSWEGNYEQY
TRBV2 | - | 12 | ASSYGTGAYEQY
TRBV10-3 | - | 14 | AVSAAGGAGANVLT
TRBV15 | - | 13 | ATSRDFTRDGELF
TRBV15 | few | 15 | ATSRGASVPSTDTQY
TRBV10-1 | - | 11 | AGSFSGSWELF